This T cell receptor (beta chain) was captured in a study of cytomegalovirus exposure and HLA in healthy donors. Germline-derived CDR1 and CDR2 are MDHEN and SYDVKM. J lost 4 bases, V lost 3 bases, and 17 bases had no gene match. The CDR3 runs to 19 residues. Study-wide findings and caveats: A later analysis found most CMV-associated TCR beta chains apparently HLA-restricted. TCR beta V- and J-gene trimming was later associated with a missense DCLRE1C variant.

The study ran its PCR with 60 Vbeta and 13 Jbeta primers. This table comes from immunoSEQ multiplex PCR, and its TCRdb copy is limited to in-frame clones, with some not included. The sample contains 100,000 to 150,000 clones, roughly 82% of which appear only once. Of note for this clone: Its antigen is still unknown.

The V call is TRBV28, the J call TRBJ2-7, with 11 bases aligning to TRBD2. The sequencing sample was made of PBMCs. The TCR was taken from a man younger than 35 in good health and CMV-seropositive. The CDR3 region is CASSLPLELAGEVEYEQYF. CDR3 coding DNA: TGTGCCAGCAGTTTGCCCCTGGAACTAGCGGGAGAAGTCGAGTACGAGCAGTACTTC.